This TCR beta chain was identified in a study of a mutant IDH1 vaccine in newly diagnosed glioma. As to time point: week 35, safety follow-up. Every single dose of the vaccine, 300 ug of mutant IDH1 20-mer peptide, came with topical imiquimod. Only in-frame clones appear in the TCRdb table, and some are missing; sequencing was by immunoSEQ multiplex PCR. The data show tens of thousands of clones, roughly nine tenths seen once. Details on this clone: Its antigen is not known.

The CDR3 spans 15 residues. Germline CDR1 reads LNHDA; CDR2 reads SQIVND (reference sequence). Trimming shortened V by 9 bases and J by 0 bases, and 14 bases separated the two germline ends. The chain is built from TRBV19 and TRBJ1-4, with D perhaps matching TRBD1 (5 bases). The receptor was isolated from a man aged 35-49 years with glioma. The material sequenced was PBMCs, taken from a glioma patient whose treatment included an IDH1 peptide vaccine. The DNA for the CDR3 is TGTGCCAGCGGTCAGGGTTATGCAACTAATGAAAAACTGTTTTTT. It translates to CASGQGYATNEKLFF.